The next 8 T cell receptor beta chains were all read from a single sample in a study of tissue T cells after allogeneic stem cell transplantation. Only in-frame clones appear in the TCRdb table, and some are missing; sequencing was by immunoSEQ multiplex PCR. The profile shows about 43,000 clones, roughly 90% of them singletons. Sequenced here: blood, sampled before transplantation. Every receptor here comes from a woman aged 35 to 70 who later had graft-versus-host disease after an allogeneic stem cell transplant.

The chain couples TRBV5-6 to TRBJ2-3; 7 bases are a match to TRBD1. CDR3 length: 15 amino acids. The junction had 7 bases not matched to a gene; V was cut back by 4 bases and J by 2 bases. Per germline, CDR1 SGHDT and CDR2 YYEEEE. The CDR3 DNA reads as TGTGCCAGCAGCCTACAGGGGTTCAACACAGATACGCAGTATTTT. Translation: CASSLQGFNTDTQYF.

The chain recombines TRBV10-3 with TRBJ2-3, with a weak D call TRBD2 (6 bases). CDR3 length: 13 amino acids. Germline V lookup: CDR1 ENHRY, CDR2 SYGVKD. Trimming removed 8 bases from V and 8 bases from J, with 17 bases in between. The chain's CDR3 is CAILASGSSTQYF. CDR3 in DNA: TGTGCCATCTTGGCGAGCGGGTCTTCTACGCAGTATTTT.

V is TRBV24-1 and J is TRBJ2-2; possibly TRBD1 for D (5 bases). There are 17 residues in the CDR3. Trimming cost V 3 bases and J 3 bases, with 16 bases left between them. Per germline, CDR1 KGHDR and CDR2 SFDVKD. The CDR3 DNA sequence: TGTGCCACCAGTGATGATTGGGGATTAGGGGACACCGGGGAGCTGTTTTTT. Its translation is CATSDDWGLGDTGELFF.

In DNA form, the CDR3 reads TGTGCCAGCAGCCAAGATCGACTAGCGGGCCCCAAAGGCAATGAGCAGTTCTTC. Translated, it gives CASSQDRLAGPKGNEQFF. The chain carries TRBV4-2 and TRBJ2-1, with 10 bases aligning to TRBD2. The CDR3 contains 18 residues. The germline V gene has CDR1 LGHNA and CDR2 YNFKEQ. Trimming cost V 0 bases and J 6 bases; bases outside gene matches: 11.

The chain links TRBV3-1 (or the pseudogene TRBV3-2) to TRBJ2-3; a possible D gene is TRBD2 (5 bases). V was trimmed by 0 bases and J by 6 bases, leaving 16 bases between them. The V gene's germline CDR1 is LGHDT and CDR2 YNNKEL (reference sequence). The CDR3 sequence is 16 residues long. The CDR3 is CASSQDSASFTDTQYF. The CDR3 coding sequence is TGTGCCAGCAGCCAAGATTCGGCTAGCTTCACGGATACGCAGTATTTT.

The chain carries TRBV6-2 or TRBV6-3 and TRBJ1-2; 7 nucleotides align to TRBD1. V trimming: 7 bases; J trimming: 4 bases; junction bases outside the gene matches: 12. CDR3 length: 15 amino acids. Per germline, CDR1 MNHEY and CDR2 SVGEGT. The CDR3 DNA reads as TGTGCCAGCACCCCCTCCAAGGGGGCCCTCTATGGCTACACCTTC. Translating it yields CASTPSKGALYGYTF.

The rearrangement uses TRBV5-5 and TRBJ2-7; no clear D gene. The V and J ends lost 2 bases and 2 bases respectively, with 8 bases between them. Germline V gene sequence: CDR1 SGHKS, CDR2 YYEKEE (reference sequence). The CDR3 runs 13 residues. The CDR3 region has the DNA TGTGCCAGCAGCTTACACCGAACCTACGAGCAGTACTTC. It yields the protein CASSLHRTYEQYF.

The rearrangement uses TRBV14 and TRBJ2-2, with D possibly TRBD2 on 5 matching bases. CDR1 and CDR2 (germline): SGHDN, FVKESK. This CDR3 contains 16 residues. Deletions cut 3 bases from V and 3 bases from J, with 14 bases between. CDR3: CASSQALTRYTGELFF. The DNA of the CDR3 is TGTGCCAGCAGCCAGGCATTAACTAGATACACCGGGGAGCTGTTTTTT. Using reference TRBV14 and TRBJ2-2 for the parts outside the CDR3, the full variable domain is EAGVTQFPSHSVIEKGQTVTLRCDPISGHDNLYWYRRVMGKEIKFLLHFVKESKQDESGMPNNRFLAERTGGTYSTLKVQPAELEDSGVYFCASSQALTRYTGELFFGEGSRLTVL.